This T cell receptor (beta chain) was found in a study of shared T cell receptors in the human thymus. Looked up from germline, CDR1 is MDHEN and CDR2 is SYDVKM. This CDR3 is built from 16 residues. V dropped 2 bases and J dropped 3; count of bases not matched to a gene: 6. This table comes from immunoSEQ multiplex PCR, and its TCRdb copy is limited to in-frame clones, with some not included. The sample lists roughly 710,000 clones, 75% to 90% occurring once. In addition, the sample was reused for a study of human thymus T cells. Per that paper: Resections were taken during corrective heart surgery, and the thymus tissue came from these.

The rearrangement links TRBV28 to TRBJ2-7; 11 bases are shared with TRBD1. Sequenced: thymocytes. This receptor was taken from a girl under three years old with a congenital heart defect. The CDR3 DNA reads as TGTGCCAGCAGTTTAACCCCCGGGACAGGGGGCTACGAGCAGTACTTC. It encodes CASSLTPGTGGYEQYF.